This paragraph reports one TCR beta chain. This sample was taken from a study of T cells in Graves' hyperthyroidism and ophthalmopathy. Stable hyperthyroidism: no ophthalmopathy progression over 18 months of follow-up. Using RNA transcripts as the source, TCR beta CDR3 regions were amplified. Carried out on the TCR CDR3, a first-round RT-PCR used the HTBI primer set. TCRdb used MiXCR to reprocess the multiplex PCR reads, holding one entry per CDR3 protein. Of under 800,000 distinct CDR3 sequences listed, 12% to 15% were seen once; the top ten hold roughly 10%. The sample consisted of blood. This receptor was taken from a woman between 18 and 29 years old with Graves' hyperthyroidism.

The CDR3 sequence: CASSRTGENEQFF. The CDR3, as DNA: TGTGCCAGCTCAAGAACAGGGGAGAATGAGCAGTTCTTC. V and J are TRBV18 and TRBJ2-1, with TRBD1 matching 7 bases. The CDR3 runs 13 residues. J lost 7 bases, V lost 5 bases, and 5 bases had no gene match. Germline V gene lookup returns CDR1 KGHSH and CDR2 LQKENI. The variable domain in full, with the rest retrieved from reference TRBV18 and TRBJ2-1, is NAGVMQNPRHLVRRRGQEARLRCSPMKGHSHVYWYRQLPEEGLKFMVYLQKENIIDESGMPKERFSAEFPKEGPSILRIQQVVRGDSAAYFCASSRTGENEQFFGPGTRLTVL.